A selection of T cell receptor beta chains follows, all from one sample in a study of identical twins. MiXCR, applied by TCRdb to the 5' RACE reads, yields one record per CDR3 protein. Found here are roughly 1.6 million distinct CDR3 sequences, about 32% of them singletons; the top ten hold under 0.35%. The sequencing input was cord blood. These receptors all stem from a newborn girl in good health. Each CDR3 is given with its conserved first and last residue.

j_call | v_call | cdr3_aa
TRBJ2-1 | TRBV3-1 | CASSRGIAGGREYNEQFF
TRBJ2-1 | TRBV3-1 | CASSPRTGTYYNEQFF
TRBJ1-1 | TRBV10-3 | CAISGGQGANTEAFF
TRBJ2-5 | TRBV28 | CASSFRGAQVSQYF
TRBJ2-7 | TRBV5-6 | CASSFSPLEQYF
TRBJ2-3 | TRBV20-1 | CSARVDTTDTQYF
TRBJ1-2 | TRBV5-4 | CASSRDREELIGYTF
TRBJ1-6 | TRBV3-1 | CASSQDRDRYYSPLHF
TRBJ1-1 | TRBV11-2 | CASSLVRTDSSEAFF
TRBJ2-1 | TRBV27 | CASSSSPTSRRARAYNEQFF
TRBJ2-1 | TRBV20-1 | CSARAPLRDEYNEQFF
TRBJ1-2 | TRBV20-1 | CSARDQRTADGYTF
TRBJ2-1 | TRBV20-1 | CSARDLGSGRNNEQFF
TRBJ2-5 | TRBV7-2 | CASSLDLMTPQETQYF
TRBJ2-1 | TRBV3-1 | CASSQALFYNEQFF
TRBJ1-6 | TRBV7-8 | CASGLGGQTTNSPLHF
TRBJ1-4 | TRBV5-1 | CASSFAGHTRTTTNEKLFF
TRBJ1-5 | TRBV20-1 | CSALLDSPGAPQHF
TRBJ2-5 | TRBV20-1 | CSASKVQETQYF
NA | TRBV20-1 | CSGGTSGGLKYEQYF
TRBJ2-1 | TRBV20-1 | CSAFSGRVLVEQFF
TRBJ2-2 | TRBV20-1 | CSARDSGRAGELFF
TRBJ2-3 | TRBV4-2 | CASSPLQGTSGTDTQYF
TRBJ2-1 | TRBV20-1 | CSARLNEQFF
TRBJ1-1 | TRBV29-1 | CSVEHRVDTEAFF
TRBJ1-4 | TRBV20-1 | CSASYTGTNEKLFF
TRBJ2-7 | TRBV20-1 | CSARGVFPYEQYF
TRBJ2-1 | TRBV28 | CASSLTFGSSGRSSYNEQFF
TRBJ2-7 | TRBV15 | CATRAGTYEQYF